Detailed here is one T cell receptor (beta chain). Its antigen remains unknown. The data were obtained in a study of cytomegalovirus exposure and HLA in healthy donors. The wider study: Roughly 80% of approximately 400 genotyped donors fell in the Caucasian-associated ancestry cluster. The study, taken as a whole, reports: Cytomegalovirus association was listed for approximately 160 TCR beta chains. Presence/absence analyses assumed roughly uniform sequencing depth across donors.

Germline CDR1 reads SGHTA; CDR2 reads FQGNSA. The V end lost 1 base, the J end lost 8 bases, and 14 bases lay between the germline ends. The CDR3 contains 15 residues. PCR was performed using 60 Vbeta and 13 Jbeta primers. As handled by the study authors: Unique TCR beta chains numbered approximately 76 million in a later analysis, with about 9.9 million shared. Sequenced by immunoSEQ multiplex PCR; TCRdb stores in-frame clones only, minus some. D and trimming were read from the DNA, whereas the V and J calls and clone size are those reported in that table. The sample contains tens of thousands of clones, about 73% of which appear only once.

Sequencing input: PBMCs. The chain couples TRBV7-2 to TRBJ1-4; maybe TRBD1 (6 bases). The receptor's source is a man aged 40-49 years in good health and CMV-seronegative. In DNA, the CDR3 is TGTGCCAGCAGCTTAGAATCAGGGGTGGGGGAAAAACTGTTTTTT. It translates to CASSLESGVGEKLFF.